This T cell receptor beta chain came from a study of blood T cell repertoires in COVID-19. Study background: T cells, B-cell-depleted T cells, or PBMCs supplied cDNA or gDNA.

As originally analysed: Researchers report that nucleated cell counts were estimated from reference gene primer amplification. Using immunoSEQ multiplex PCR, the repertoire was profiled, and TCRdb retains in-frame clones only, with some absent. The V and J calls and clone size were taken over from that table, and D and trimming were inferred from the DNA. The sample lists some 300,000 clones, around 89% occurring once. Seattle researchers signed up patients amid active infection and tracked them longitudinally. Germline assignment: CDR1 SEHNR and CDR2 FQNEAQ (reference sequence). V lost 1 base, J lost 8 bases, and 11 bases lay in between. The CDR3 sequence is 14 residues long.

The sequencing sample was made of peripheral blood. This chain joins TRBV7-9 and TRBJ1-4; D unclear. The TCR sequence derives from a woman in her forties with COVID-19, enrolled during active disease. Written as DNA, the CDR3 is TGTGCCAGCAGCTTAGGCGGAGGTTGGGAAAAACTGTTTTTT. It yields the protein CASSLGGGWEKLFF.